Listed here is a single TCR beta chain. Between the trimmed V and J ends, which lost 5 bases and 1 base, there was a span of 11 bases. The CDR3 loop spans 14 amino acids. CDR1 and CDR2 from the germline V gene are PRHDT and FYEKMQ (reference sequence). Unique molecular identifiers were used in preparing the TCRbeta library. MiXCR was run by TCRdb on the PCR reads, yielding one entry per CDR3 protein. The sample lists about half a million distinct CDR3 sequences; around 12% were seen once. The sample originates from a study of T-cell reconstitution after alpha-beta-depleted transplantation in children.

The TCR originated in a human donor who donated a stem cell graft to a child with combined immunodeficiency. V gene TRBV13 combines with J gene TRBJ1-1; no reliable D call. Sequencing was performed on PBMCs from the stem cell graft donor, taken from the stem cell graft. The CDR3, as DNA: TGTGCCAGCAGCCCCATCACAGAGAACACTGAAGCTTTCTTT. Protein: CASSPITENTEAFF.